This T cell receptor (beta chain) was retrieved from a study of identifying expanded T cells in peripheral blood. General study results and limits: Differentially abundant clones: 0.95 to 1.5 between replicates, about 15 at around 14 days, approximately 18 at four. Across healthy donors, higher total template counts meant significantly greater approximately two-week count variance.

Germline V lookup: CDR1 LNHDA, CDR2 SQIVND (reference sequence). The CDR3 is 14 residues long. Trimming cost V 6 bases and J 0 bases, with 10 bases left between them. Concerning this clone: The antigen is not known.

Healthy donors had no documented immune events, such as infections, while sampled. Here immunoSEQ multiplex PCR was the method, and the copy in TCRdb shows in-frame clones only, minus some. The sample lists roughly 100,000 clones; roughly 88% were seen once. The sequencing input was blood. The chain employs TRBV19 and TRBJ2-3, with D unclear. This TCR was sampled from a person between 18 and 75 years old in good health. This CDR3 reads CASRPGTSTDTQYF. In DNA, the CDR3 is TGTGCCAGTAGGCCAGGAACTAGCACAGATACGCAGTATTTT. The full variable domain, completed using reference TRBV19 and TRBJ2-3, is DGGITQSPKYLFRKEGQNVTLSCEQNLNHDAMYWYRQDPGQGLRLIYYSQIVNDFQKGDIAEGYSVSREKKESFPLTVTSAQKNPTAFYLCASRPGTSTDTQYFGPGTRLTVL.